The entry that follows covers one T cell receptor (beta chain) sequence. Its antigen remains unidentified. These data belong to a study of STAT5B mutations in CD4+ large granular lymphocyte leukemia. Background on the study: Among healthy donors, a particular HLA allele went with more CDR3 'QG' motifs.

Findings and limits, study-wide: Top patient clones used TRBV06 genes more often: 8/27 versus 2/35 in controls. No patients shared main leukemic clonotypes, though around 27% appeared at low frequency elsewhere. Higher CD4+ than CD8+ T-LGLL clonality might reflect small sample size.

Assay: immunoSEQ multiplex PCR; the TCRdb copy retains only in-frame clones and omits some. The sample gives approximately 32,000 clones, 69% of which show up once; approximately 2.5% is in the top ten. CDR1 and CDR2 from the germline V gene are MDHEN and SYDVKM. This CDR3 region has 16 residues. V lost 4 bases to trimming and J lost 3 bases; unmatched junction nucleotides: 12. The source is a human donor in good health. This sequence joins TRBV28 and TRBJ2-7, with 7 bases fitting TRBD1. Sequenced material: CD4+ T cells from blood buffy coats. The CDR3 bases are TGTGCCAGCAGTTCCTTATCAGGGGGAACCTACTACGAGCAGTACTTC. It is translated as CASSSLSGGTYYEQYF.